A single sample is the source of the 16 T cell receptor beta chains below, sequenced in a study of post-analysis software for immune sequencing data. Libraries were made from TCR beta cDNA, and they carried unique molecular identifiers. TCRdb redid the calling of the PCR reads with MiXCR, one entry per CDR3 protein. The sample has under 200,000 distinct CDR3 sequences, roughly 40% seen once. The sample consisted of blood, taken after autologous hematopoietic stem cell transplantation. These TCRs come from a girl aged 10 to 17 with multiple sclerosis.

Comments on this clonotype: The junction shows a germline mismatch at one end, possibly a read error. This rearrangement joins TRBV7-3 to TRBJ1-6; D is possibly TRBD1 (5 bases). The CDR3 is 15 amino acids. CDR1 SGHTA and CDR2 FQGTGA come from the germline V gene. CDR3 residues: CASSLDSSYNSPPHF. The CDR3, as DNA: TGTGCCAGCAGCTTAGACAGCTCCTATAATTCACCCCCCCACTTT.

There are a few counts of this clonotype. The CDR3 reads CASSLRLAVFTYNEQFF. The CDR3 coding sequence is TGTGCCAGCAGTTTAAGGCTAGCGGTTTTTACCTACAATGAGCAGTTCTTC. V usage is TRBV28 and J usage is TRBJ2-1, with 7 nucleotides matching TRBD2. The CDR3 is made up of 17 amino acids. Looked up from germline, CDR1 is MDHEN and CDR2 is SYDVKM. V dropped 2 bases and J dropped 2; count of bases not matched to a gene: 9.

For this clonotype: A clone one base away is much larger, so this may be a read error. The genes are TRBV29-1 and TRBJ2-3; 12 bases fit TRBD2. Germline trimming cut 6 bases from V and 6 bases from J; bases unmatched to any gene: 7. This CDR3 spans 14 amino acids. Germline CDR1 is SQVTM and CDR2 is ANQGSEA. The DNA of the CDR3 is TGCAGCGTGACGACTAGCGGGAGCGGGGATACGCAGTATTTT. Amino acid sequence: CSVTTSGSGDTQYF.

This sequence joins TRBV28 and TRBJ2-7, with D possibly being TRBD2 (5 bases). Germline CDR1 MDHEN, CDR2 SYDVKM. V lost 5 bases, J lost 4 bases, and 12 bases lay in between. The CDR3 contains 13 residues. The CDR3 DNA follows: TGTGCCAGCAGTCTGGCTAGCCCGTACGAGCAGTACTTC. As protein: CASSLASPYEQYF. The full variable domain, completed using reference TRBV28 and TRBJ2-7, is DVKVTQSSRYLVKRTGEKVFLECVQDMDHENMFWYRQDPGLGLRLIYFSYDVKMKEKGDIPEGYSVSREKKERFSLILESASTNQTSMYLCASSLASPYEQYFGPGTRLTVT.

This clonotype appeared many times. The chain joins TRBV2 to TRBJ2-5; D unclear. Germline loops: CDR1 SNHLY, CDR2 FYNNEI. V lost 4 bases and J lost 2, with 14 bases in between. CDR3 length: 15 residues. CDR3 in amino acids: CASSAEASTQETQYF. In nucleotides, the CDR3 is TGTGCCAGCAGTGCTGAAGCGTCAACACAAGAGACCCAGTACTTC.

This chain joins TRBV5-1 and TRBJ2-1; 16 positions match TRBD2. Trimming took 5 bases from V and 8 from J; bases not matched to a gene: 4. Germline CDR1 is SGHRS and CDR2 is YFSETQ. This CDR3 has 15 residues. The DNA for the CDR3 is TGCGCCAGCAGGCAAGGGACTAGCGGGAGGGATGAGCAGTTCTTC. Protein: CASRQGTSGRDEQFF.

The chain couples TRBV7-6 to TRBJ1-5; D is unclear. The ends were cut back, 0 bases at V and 3 bases at J, with 12 bases in the middle. The germline V gene has CDR1 SGHVS and CDR2 FNYEAQ. The CDR3 is 16 residues long. The CDR3 bases are TGTGCCAGCAGCTTAGCCCCCCCCGGTTCCAATCAGCCCCAGCATTTT. It specifies CASSLAPPGSNQPQHF.

This clonotype was seen only once. CDR3 protein: CASSSKPGTSYEQYF. In nucleotides, the CDR3 is TGTGCCAGCAGCTCCAAGCCCGGGACATCCTACGAGCAGTACTTC. The gene calls are TRBV7-8 and TRBJ2-7; possibly TRBD1 for D (6 bases). Between the trimmed V and J ends, which lost 4 bases and 1 base, there was a span of 14 bases. CDR1 is SGHVS and CDR2 is FQNEAQ in the germline V gene. This CDR3 is built from 15 residues.

This clonotype was recorded a few times. The chain joins TRBV13 to TRBJ2-7; D might be TRBD1 (6 bases). The germline gives CDR1 PRHDT, CDR2 FYEKMQ (reference sequence). The length of the CDR3 is 14 residues. The V and J ends lost 7 bases and 2 bases respectively, with 15 bases between them. In DNA, the CDR3 is TGTGCCAGCACCGGGGACACCTCCCCCTACGAGCAGTACTTC. Protein sequence: CASTGDTSPYEQYF. The variable domain in full, completed from reference TRBV13 and TRBJ2-7, reads AAGVIQSPRHLIKEKRETATLKCYPIPRHDTVYWYQQGPGQDPQFLISFYEKMQSDKGSIPDRFSAQQFSDYHSELNMSSLELGDSALYFCASTGDTSPYEQYFGPGTRLTVT.

CDR3 in DNA: TGTGCCAGCAGTGAGGCGGGACTAGCGTTTTACAATGAGCAGTTCTTC. This translates into CASSEAGLAFYNEQFF. The chain uses TRBV6-1 and TRBJ2-1, with 10 nucleotides matching TRBD2. Germline trimming cut 3 bases from V and 4 bases from J; bases unmatched to any gene: 6. The CDR3 has 16 amino acids. Per the germline V gene, CDR1 is MNHNS and CDR2 is SASEGT.

The J gene is TRBJ2-7, the V gene TRBV19; D remains unclear. The CDR3 runs 13 residues. Trimming pared 3 bases from V and 1 base from J, leaving 7 bases between. From germline, CDR1 is LNHDA and CDR2 SQIVND (reference sequence). This chain's CDR3 is CASSIGQSYEQYF. The CDR3 region has the DNA TGTGCCAGTAGTATTGGGCAGTCCTACGAGCAGTACTTC.

This clonotype was seen just once. Written as DNA, the CDR3 is TGCGCCAGCAGAAGGGGAGGTTTGGAGCAGTACTTC. Translated: CASRRGGLEQYF. The rearrangement uses TRBV5-1 and TRBJ2-7, with D perhaps matching TRBD2 (6 bases). The germline gives CDR1 SGHRS, CDR2 YFSETQ. CDR3 length: 12 residues. V shed 5 bases and J shed 7 bases, with 13 bases lying between them.

The rearrangement joins TRBV11-2 to TRBJ2-7; 13 bases map to TRBD2. V lost 5 bases, J lost 5 bases, and 6 bases stayed unmatched. This CDR3 comprises 15 residues. The germline V gene has CDR1 SGHAT and CDR2 FQNNGV. CDR3 DNA: TGTGCCAGCAGCGCGACTAGCGGGAGGCTCGACGAGCAGTACTTC. Its protein product is CASSATSGRLDEQYF.

With respect to this clonotype: At one boundary the junction diverges from the germline segment, which might be a read error. The chain uses TRBV3-1 and TRBJ2-7, with 12 bases identical to TRBD2. This CDR3 spans 15 amino acids. CDR1 is LGHDT and CDR2 is YNNKEL in the germline V gene (reference sequence). In DNA, the CDR3 is TGTGCCAGCCGCCAGAGACTAGCGGGAGTATACGAGCAGTACTTC. Translating it yields CASRQRLAGVYEQYF.

This chain joins TRBV9 and TRBJ2-5; TRBD2 aligns across 12 bases. The CDR3 is 16 amino acids. Germline values: CDR1 SGDLS, CDR2 YYNGEE. J gave up 4 bases and V 3 bases, and 7 bases lay outside the gene matches. CDR3: CASSGRQGLAGETQYF. CDR3 nucleotide sequence: TGTGCCAGCAGCGGGAGGCAGGGACTAGCGGGAGAGACCCAGTACTTC. Based on the CDR3 plus reference TRBV9 and TRBJ2-5, the full variable domain is DSGVTQTPKHLITATGQRVTLRCSPRSGDLSVYWYQQSLDQGLQFLIQYYNGEERAKGNILERFSAQQFPDLHSELNLSSLELGDSALYFCASSGRQGLAGETQYFGPGTRLLVL.

This clonotype was seen a few times. This rearrangement joins TRBV20-1 to TRBJ2-5; D gene unclear. Trimming cost V 0 bases and J 1 base, with 9 bases left between them. Germline V CDR1 and CDR2: DFQATT, SNEGSKA (reference sequence). The CDR3 contains 14 residues. CDR3 residues: CSAREVGSQETQYF. For the CDR3, the DNA is TGCAGTGCTAGAGAGGTCGGCAGCCAAGAGACCCAGTACTTC.